This T cell receptor (beta chain) originates from a study of CD8+CD57+ T cells in acquired aplastic anemia. General study results and limits: Patients had twenty-nine CD8+ CDR3 sequences in common with controls (the shared set).

TCR beta VDJ and CDR3 profiling used genomic DNA as template. TCRdb reprocessed the reads via MiXCR and lists one record per CDR3 protein. The sample lists about 180,000 distinct CDR3 sequences, more than 45% occurring once. This clonotype was found many times. Its antigen is still unknown. This CDR3 has 13 residues. V lost 0 bases and J lost 4, with 4 bases in between. Germline V gene data show CDR1 as ENHRY and CDR2 as SYGVKD. Flow cytometry had shown expanded CD8+CD57+ cells in the patients chosen for sequencing. Sampling of blood occurred while the patients had still received no therapy. V and J are TRBV10-3 and TRBJ2-1; D is uncertain. Material for sequencing was sorted CD4+, CD8+, or CD8+CD57+ T cells (not recorded which) from PBMCs. The TCR sequence derives from a human donor with aplastic anemia. Here the CDR3 reads CAISESYYNEQFF. The CDR3 nucleotides are TGTGCCATCAGTGAGTCCTATTACAATGAGCAGTTCTTC.